This T cell receptor (beta chain) derives from a study of response to subunit inactivated influenza vaccine. Study-level findings and limits: Authors proposed each seasonal influenza vaccination draws in few new T cells.

TCRdb reanalysed the RT-PCR reads using MiXCR and keeps one entry per CDR3 protein. The data contain over 150,000 distinct CDR3 sequences, around 9% of them singletons. This clonotype was recorded at least ten times. Its target is unknown. Deletions cut 8 bases from V and 6 bases from J, with 17 bases between. From germline, CDR1 is LNHNV and CDR2 YYDKDF (reference sequence). The length of the CDR3 is 14 residues. The TCR originated in a man aged 45-65 years who received an inactivated influenza vaccine. The V call is TRBV15, the J call TRBJ1-5; a weak D match, TRBD1 (5 bases). The sequencing used non-naive T cells sorted from PBMCs, collected on the day of vaccination. Here the CDR3 DNA reads TGTGCCACCCAAACTCAGGGTAGGAGTCAGCCCCAGCATTTT. Translating it yields CATQTQGRSQPQHF. The whole variable domain, remainder taken from reference TRBV15 and TRBJ1-5, is DAMVIQNPRYQVTQFGKPVTLSCSQTLNHNVMYWYQQKSSQAPKLLFHYYDKDFNNEADTPDNFQSRRPNTSFCFLDIRSPGLGDTAMYLCATQTQGRSQPQHFGDGTRLSIL.